These 20 T cell receptor beta chains were sequenced from one sample in a study of early T cells in non-severe SARS-CoV-2 infection (dated by TCRdb to 2020 to 2022). Libraries were made using 5' RACE. The run used a NextSeq 500. TCRdb handled the public reads itself, with Q25 trimming in fastp and clone calling in MiXCR, and kept productive beta chains. Merged by CDR3 protein, the rows form single entries marked with the most common genes and DNA. The sample yields about 97,000 distinct CDR3 sequences; around 13% were counted once. Clones ranked in the top ten supply approximately 6.4% of the sample. The sample comprised whole blood. The receptors derive from an adult who was a healthcare worker with PCR-confirmed SARS-CoV-2 infection or an uninfected control (not recorded which).

V usage is TRBV5-6 and J usage is TRBJ1-5, with D unresolved. Deletions cut 4 bases from V and 4 bases from J, with 12 bases between. Looked up from germline, CDR1 is SGHDT and CDR2 is YYEEEE. CDR3 length: 14 amino acids. The CDR3 sequence is CASSRGFGNQPQHF. In nucleotides, the CDR3 is TGTGCCAGCAGCCGAGGGTTCGGGAATCAGCCCCAGCATTTT.

The chain is built from TRBV10-3 and TRBJ1-5; possibly TRBD1 for D (5 bases). The CDR3 runs 15 residues. Germline CDR1 is ENHRY and CDR2 is SYGVKD. V was trimmed by 0 bases and J by 6 bases, leaving 12 bases between them. CDR3 in amino acids: CAISESRGITQPQHF. CDR3 DNA: TGTGCCATCAGTGAGTCGCGGGGGATAACTCAGCCCCAGCATTTT.

This clonotype was picked up a small number of times. The chain is built from TRBV20-1 and TRBJ2-7, with D maybe TRBD2 (6 bases). The CDR3 is made up of 14 amino acids. Germline values: CDR1 DFQATT, CDR2 SNEGSKA (reference sequence). Trimming shortened V by 4 bases and J by 1 base, and 14 bases separated the two germline ends. The CDR3 DNA is TGCAGTGCTAACGGACCCGGAGGGTCCTACGAGCAGTACTTC. It encodes CSANGPGGSYEQYF.

This clonotype showed up many times. The chain couples TRBV18 to TRBJ2-5, with no clear D. Germline values: CDR1 KGHSH, CDR2 LQKENI. This CDR3 comprises 12 residues. The V gene lost 6 bases and the J gene lost 4 bases, with 9 bases spanning the gap. The CDR3 DNA sequence: TGTGCCAGCTCCCAGTTACGAGAGACCCAGTACTTC. Its protein product is CASSQLRETQYF.

With respect to this clonotype: In this CDR3 the conserved last residue, phenylalanine or tryptophan, is missing, so a read error is likely. This sequence joins TRBV2 and TRBJ2-2; D might be TRBD1 or TRBD2, each matching 5 bases. Trimming removed 2 bases from V and 6 bases from J, with 7 bases in between. The CDR3 contains 13 residues. Per germline, CDR1 SNHLY and CDR2 FYNNEI. CDR3 coding DNA: TGTGCCAGCAGTGAAATGGGGGCCGGGGAGCTGTTTTCT. Translated: CASSEMGAGELFS.

This clonotype was found a few times. V gene TRBV20-1 combines with J gene TRBJ2-1; 8 bases map to TRBD2. The V segment lost 3 bases and the J segment 4 bases; nucleotides outside the gene matches: 8. Germline V gene lookup returns CDR1 DFQATT and CDR2 SNEGSKA (reference sequence). The CDR3 runs 15 residues. The CDR3 region is CSASGRARPYNEQFF. Here the CDR3 DNA reads TGCAGTGCTAGCGGGAGGGCCCGGCCTTACAATGAGCAGTTCTTC.

As to this clonotype: Just one base apart from a much larger clone, this may be a read error. The chain joins TRBV20-1 to TRBJ2-7, with 9 bases identical to TRBD1. This CDR3 spans 13 amino acids. Trimming cost V 6 bases and J 10 bases; bases outside gene matches: 13. CDR1 and CDR2 (germline): DFQATT, SNEGSKA (reference sequence). The chain's CDR3 is CSAAGTGMRDQYF. DNA of the CDR3: TGCAGTGCAGCCGGGACAGGGATGCGCGACCAGTACTTC.

V gene TRBV29-1 combines with J gene TRBJ2-5; 7 bases map to TRBD2. From germline, CDR1 is SQVTM and CDR2 ANQGSEA. Trimming took 0 bases from V and 3 from J; bases not matched to a gene: 4. The CDR3 is 14 residues long. The CDR3 DNA follows: TGCAGCGTTGAAGATGGGGCGGGGGAAGAGACCCAGTACTTC. Protein product: CSVEDGAGEETQYF.

This clonotype has only one observation. V gene TRBV7-2 combines with J gene TRBJ1-2, with D uncertain. The CDR3 runs 13 residues. Germline V CDR1 and CDR2: SGHTA, FQGNSA. Trimming took 5 bases from V and 4 from J, leaving 11 bases between them. The chain's CDR3 is CASSPDFAYGYTF. The CDR3 nucleotides are TGTGCCAGCAGCCCCGATTTTGCCTATGGCTACACCTTC. Combining the CDR3 with reference TRBV7-2 and TRBJ1-2 gives the whole variable domain GAGVSQSPSNKVTEKGKDVELRCDPISGHTALYWYRQSLGQGLEFLIYFQGNSAPDKSGLPSDRFSAERTGGSVSTLTIQRTQQEDSAVYLCASSPDFAYGYTFGSGTRLTVV.

This clonotype was detected many times. V is TRBV12-3 or TRBV12-4 and J is TRBJ2-1; D call uncertain. Trimming shortened V by 7 bases and J by 5 bases, and 6 bases separated the two germline ends. CDR3 length: 11 amino acids. The CDR3 sequence is CASKGNNEQFF. The DNA of the CDR3 is TGTGCCAGCAAGGGCAACAATGAGCAGTTCTTC.

The chain has TRBV28 and TRBJ2-7; perhaps D is TRBD1 or TRBD2 (5 bases each). Germline V lookup: CDR1 MDHEN, CDR2 SYDVKM. The CDR3 consists of 12 residues. Trimming removed 5 bases at V and 7 bases at J, with 12 bases between. The CDR3 coding sequence is TGTGCCAGCAGTCTTCAGGGACGGGAGCAGTACTTC. Translated, it gives CASSLQGREQYF.

This chain joins TRBV7-6 and TRBJ2-7; TRBD2 aligns across 12 bases. The junction had 4 bases not matched to a gene; V was cut back by 1 base and J by 6 bases. The germline CDR1 and CDR2 sequences are SGHVS and FNYEAQ. This CDR3 has 15 amino acids. CDR3 coding DNA: TGTGCCAGCAGCTTAGGGACTAGCGGGACGGGCGAGCAGTACTTC. This translates into CASSLGTSGTGEQYF.

The table lists this clonotype with many counts. CDR3 region: CASSSLGLQGGYGYTF. As DNA, the CDR3 is TGTGCCAGCAGCAGTTTAGGACTACAGGGCGGCTATGGCTACACCTTC. The genes are TRBV28 and TRBJ1-2; weak D call: TRBD1 (6 bases). The CDR3 is 16 residues long. Germline CDR1 and CDR2: MDHEN and SYDVKM. Trimming took off 6 bases at V and 4 bases at J, with 21 bases between the two ends.

The rearrangement joins TRBV29-1 to TRBJ1-1; TRBD1 might be the D (6 bases). This CDR3 is 10 amino acids long. V lost 7 bases and J 8 bases, leaving 11 bases between the germline ends. Germline V gene sequence: CDR1 SQVTM, CDR2 ANQGSEA. CDR3 in amino acids: CSGEQGEAFF. CDR3 nucleotide sequence: TGCAGCGGCGAACAGGGAGAAGCTTTCTTT.

This clonotype turned up a few times. The V and J genes are TRBV5-1 and TRBJ1-1, with D unresolved. Germline V gives CDR1 SGHRS, CDR2 YFSETQ. The V end was cut by 0 bases, the J end by 7 bases, with 10 bases between. The CDR3 totals 13 residues. Written as DNA, the CDR3 is TGCGCCAGCAGCTTGGACAGTAGGCTTGAAGCTTTCTTT. This gives the protein CASSLDSRLEAFF.

This clonotype came up many times. V usage is TRBV6-6 and J usage is TRBJ2-1, with a possible D match to TRBD1 (5 bases). V was clipped by 7 bases and J by 4 bases, with 11 bases between them. There are 13 residues in the CDR3. The germline V gene encodes CDR1 MNHNY and CDR2 SVGAGI (reference sequence). CDR3 protein: CASNTRVYNEQFF. DNA of the CDR3: TGTGCCAGCAACACCAGGGTGTACAATGAGCAGTTCTTC.

This clonotype was seen a handful of times. The rearrangement links TRBV9 to TRBJ2-3, with 10 nucleotides matching TRBD2. The J segment lost 4 bases and the V segment lost 3 bases, leaving 8 bases of the junction unmatched. This CDR3 contains 16 residues. Germline-derived CDR1 and CDR2 are SGDLS and YYNGEE. CDR3 nucleotide sequence: TGTGCCAGCAGCGCTGTTAGCGGGAGGATGGCAGATACGCAGTATTTT. It specifies CASSAVSGRMADTQYF.

By share of the sample, this clonotype is medium-sized. The chain uses TRBV19 and TRBJ2-1, with 12 nucleotides matching TRBD2. Trimming took 6 bases from V and 0 from J; bases not matched to a gene: 6. Germline CDR1 reads LNHDA; CDR2 reads SQIVND (reference sequence). CDR3 length: 17 amino acids. The CDR3 nucleotides are TGTGCCAGTAGCTCTAGCGGGAGGGTAAGCTCCTACAATGAGCAGTTCTTC. Protein: CASSSSGRVSSYNEQFF.

This clonotype was detected a few times. The chain employs TRBV28 and TRBJ2-1; D unclear. CDR1 and CDR2 from the germline V gene are MDHEN and SYDVKM. Trimming took 2 bases from V and 5 from J, leaving 7 bases between them. The CDR3 sequence is 13 residues long. Here the CDR3 reads CASSLQVDNEQFF. For the CDR3, the DNA is TGTGCCAGCAGTTTACAGGTGGACAATGAGCAGTTCTTC.

V is TRBV29-1 and J is TRBJ2-7; 8 positions agree with TRBD1. The junction had 17 bases not matched to a gene; V was cut back by 6 bases and J by 7 bases. CDR1 SQVTM and CDR2 ANQGSEA come from the germline V gene. This CDR3 has 15 amino acids. The CDR3 region has the DNA TGCAGCGTACGATCAACCGGGACAGGCCCTCGGGAGCAGTACTTC. This translates into CSVRSTGTGPREQYF.